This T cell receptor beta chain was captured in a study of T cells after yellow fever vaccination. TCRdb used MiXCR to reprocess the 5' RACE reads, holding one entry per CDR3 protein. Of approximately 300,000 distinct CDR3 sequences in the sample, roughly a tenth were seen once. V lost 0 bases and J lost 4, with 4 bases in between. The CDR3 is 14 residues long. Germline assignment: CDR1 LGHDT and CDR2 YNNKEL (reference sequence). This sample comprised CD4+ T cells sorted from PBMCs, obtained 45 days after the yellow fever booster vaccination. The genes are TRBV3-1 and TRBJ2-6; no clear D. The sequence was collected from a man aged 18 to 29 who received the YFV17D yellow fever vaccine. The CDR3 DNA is TGTGCCAGCAGCCAAGATCCAGGGGCCAACGTCCTGACTTTC. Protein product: CASSQDPGANVLTF. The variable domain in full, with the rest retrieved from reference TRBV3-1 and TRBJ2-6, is DTAVSQTPKYLVTQMGNDKSIKCEQNLGHDTMYWYKQDSKKFLKIMFSYNNKELIINETVPNRFSPKSPDKAHLNLHINSLELGDSAVYFCASSQDPGANVLTFGAGSRLTVL.